These T cell receptor beta chains were read from a single sample in a study of T cells in Graves' hyperthyroidism and ophthalmopathy. Each CDR3 protein is one row after TCRdb ran MiXCR on the multiplex PCR reads. The repertoire includes roughly 300,000 distinct CDR3 sequences, approximately 14% of them detected once, and just under 25% sits in the top ten. What was sequenced was blood. These receptors all come from a woman aged 30 to 39 with Graves' hyperthyroidism. The CDR3 runs from the conserved cysteine through the conserved F or W. The D gene is left open where the match is weak. Clone size is shown for a subset of rows, as once, few, many or a class of expanded clone.

cdr3_nt | cdr3_aa | j_call | clone_size | d_call | v_call
TGTGCCAGCAGTTTATCAGGGCAGGGGAGGAGGCAGCCCCAGCATTTT | CASSLSGQGRRQPQHF | TRBJ1-5 | - | - | TRBV27
TGTGCCAGCAGCCAAGTTACAGGGGGCGCTACCCCCTTACGGCAGTACTTC | CASSQVTGGATPLRQYF | TRBJ2-7 | few | TRBD1 | TRBV3-1
TGCGCCAGCAGCCCCTCGACTAGCGAGGAGACCCAGTACTTC | CASSPSTSEETQYF | TRBJ2-5 | many | TRBD2 | TRBV4-1
TGTGCCAGCAGCTTACGGGAGACAGGGAACTATGGCTACACCTTC | CASSLRETGNYGYTF | TRBJ1-2 | - | TRBD1 | TRBV13
TGTGCCTGGACTCGAGCGGTTAGCTCCTACAATGAGCAGTTCTTC | CAWTRAVSSYNEQFF | TRBJ2-1 | many | - | TRBV30
TGTGCCAGCAGTCCCAGGCCAGCCCCTGGGGCTTTCTTT | CASSPRPAPGAFF | TRBJ1-1 | many | - | TRBV6-1
TGTGCCAGCAGCTTAGGGACCCTCGAGAACACCGGGGAGCTGTTTTTT | CASSLGTLENTGELFF | TRBJ2-2 | - | - | TRBV7-6
TGTGCCAGCAGTTACGGGGGGTTGGAGGAAAAACTGTTTTTT | CASSYGGLEEKLFF | TRBJ1-4 | many | - | TRBV6-5
TGTGCCAGCAGTCTTCGGACTAGCGGGAGGTCAGATACGCAGTATTTT | CASSLRTSGRSDTQYF | TRBJ2-3 | many | TRBD2 | TRBV28
TGTGCCAGCAGTTTCTTTGCTGCGGCTTGGCGGGATCCCACAGATACGCAGTATTTT | CASSFFAAAWRDPTDTQYF | TRBJ2-3 | many | - | TRBV28
TGCAGTGCTAGCCCGACTAGTGAGAACACAGATACGCAGTATTTT | CSASPTSENTDTQYF | TRBJ2-3 | - | - | TRBV20-1
TGTGCCAGCAGACATCTATCAGGGAACACTGGGGCCAACGTCCTGACTTTC | CASRHLSGNTGANVLTF | TRBJ2-6 | - | - | TRBV28
TGCAGTGCTGGGGTTCGAGCAGATACGCAGTATTTT | CSAGVRADTQYF | TRBJ2-3 | - | - | TRBV20-1
TGTGCCAGCAAAGAACTAGCGGCCAATGAGCAGTTCTTC | CASKELAANEQFF | TRBJ2-1 | many | TRBD2 | TRBV2
TGTGCCAGCTCACCACGACCCGGGACAGGGTATTCAGATACGCAGTATTTT | CASSPRPGTGYSDTQYF | TRBJ2-3 | - | TRBD1 | TRBV18
TGTGCCAGCAGCTTAGACGTCAGTACCTACGAGCAGTACTTC | CASSLDVSTYEQYF | TRBJ2-7 | many | - | TRBV7-2
TGTGCCAGCAGTCTTGGCGGCAACTACGAGCAGTACTTC | CASSLGGNYEQYF | TRBJ2-7 | many | - | TRBV27
TGCAGTGCTAGACGCCCGGAGTCTGATGAGCAGTTCTTC | CSARRPESDEQFF | TRBJ2-1 | few | - | TRBV20-1
TGTGCCAGCAGCGTTCGATTATCCGGAGAGACCCAGTACTTC | CASSVRLSGETQYF | TRBJ2-5 | few | - | TRBV9
TGTGCGACAGGGTTGAATCAGCCCCAGCATTTT | CATGLNQPQHF | TRBJ1-5 | few | TRBD1 | TRBV7-2
TGCAGTGCTAGAGATTCACAGCGGGGCACTGAAGCTTTCTTT | CSARDSQRGTEAFF | TRBJ1-1 | - | - | TRBV20-1
TGTGCCAGTACCGCGAGTTTGGGTCACAATGAGCAGTTCTTC | CASTASLGHNEQFF | TRBJ2-1 | few | - | TRBV19
TGTGCCACCAGTGACCGGTACCCAGATACGCAGTATTTT | CATSDRYPDTQYF | TRBJ2-3 | few | - | TRBV24-1
TGTGCCAGCAGTGTCCCAAGCAGCTCCTACAATGAGCAGTTCTTC | CASSVPSSSYNEQFF | TRBJ2-1 | - | - | TRBV2
TGCAGTGCGCCCTCGACAGGGACGACAGGCAATGAGCAGTTCTTC | CSAPSTGTTGNEQFF | TRBJ2-1 | many | TRBD1 | TRBV20-1
TGTGCCAGCAGCTATGAAGGGACTGCACTTGTCACAGATACGCAGTATTTT | CASSYEGTALVTDTQYF | TRBJ2-3 | - | - | TRBV11-2
TGCAGCGTCGAACGACAGAGCGGCTACACCTTC | CSVERQSGYTF | TRBJ1-2 | - | - | TRBV29-1
TGTGCCAGCAGTCCCCTGAGCAGCTACCAAGAGACCCAGTACTTC | CASSPLSSYQETQYF | TRBJ2-5 | few | - | TRBV12-3/TRBV12-4
TGTGCCAGCAACCTGCTAGCTGGTGGTCGTGAGCAGTTCTTC | CASNLLAGGREQFF | TRBJ2-1 | many | - | TRBV12-3/TRBV12-4